The rows below give T cell receptor beta chains drawn from one sample of a study of blood T cells in healthy people across ages. A single record per CDR3 protein comes from TCRdb applying MiXCR to the 5' RACE reads. This table has 1.2 million to 1.5 million distinct CDR3 sequences, roughly 60% appearing once. What was sequenced was blood. These receptors all stem from a man aged 18 to 30 in good health. Both conserved end residues are part of each CDR3. The D gene is left open where the match is weak. The listing skips clone size in some rows; elsewhere it reads once, few, many or a size class.

j_call clone_size d_call v_call cdr3_nt cdr3_aa
TRBJ1-2 NA NA TRBV18 TGTGCCAGCTCCGAAATTAGGACTGCGGATGGCTACACCTTC CASSEIRTADGYTF
TRBJ2-7 NA TRBD2 TRBV20-1 TGCAGTGCCCCGAGTGGGCGGGGGATCTACGAGCAGTACTTC CSAPSGRGIYEQYF
TRBJ1-4 NA NA TRBV4-1 TGCGCCAGCAGCCAAGTCTGGGGGACTGAAAAACTGTTTTTT CASSQVWGTEKLFF
TRBJ2-7 few NA TRBV6-2/TRBV6-3 TGTGCCATCCCCAACGGCTCCCACGAGCAGTACTTC CAIPNGSHEQYF
TRBJ2-7 NA NA TRBV20-1 TGCAGTGCTAGAAGTTTAGCGGACTCCTACGAGCAGTACTTC CSARSLADSYEQYF
TRBJ2-7 NA NA TRBV7-7 TGTGCTAGCAGCTGGCCTTGCAGGGGAGCCTCCTACGAGCAGTACTTC CASSWPCRGASYEQYF
TRBJ2-7 few NA TRBV28 TGTGCCACTCGCCAGGGAAGCTACGAGCAGTACTTC CATRQGSYEQYF
TRBJ2-2 once TRBD1 TRBV20-1 TGCAGTGCTAGAGAAGGGACAGGGAAACCCGGGGAGCTGTTTTTT CSAREGTGKPGELFF
TRBJ2-2 NA TRBD2 TRBV2 TGTGCCAGCGGAGTGGTGTCGGGGGGGACCGGGGAGCTGTTTTTT CASGVVSGGTGELFF
TRBJ2-3 NA NA TRBV25-1 TGTGCCAGCAGTGAGATGGGGGCTAGCACAGATACGCAGTATTTT CASSEMGASTDTQYF
TRBJ2-5 NA TRBD1 TRBV6-5 TGTGCCAGCAGTTACTCGAGACAGGGGGAAGAGACCCAGTACTTC CASSYSRQGEETQYF
TRBJ2-7 many TRBD1 TRBV6-6 TGTGCCAGCAGTTATCCGGGACAGGGCTACGAGCAGTACTTC CASSYPGQGYEQYF
TRBJ2-1 NA NA TRBV11-2 TGTGCCAGCAGCTTTGGGACCTCTGATGGAGATGAGCAGTTCTTC CASSFGTSDGDEQFF
TRBJ2-4 few NA TRBV27 TGTGCCAGCAGTTTTGACTGCTCCTGTAGGTCTGTGGACCCGAAAAACATTCAGTACTTC CASSFDCSCRSVDPKNIQYF
TRBJ2-7 few TRBD2 TRBV6-1 TGTGCCAGCAGTGCAAGCGGGAGGGCCCACGAGCAGTACTTC CASSASGRAHEQYF
TRBJ2-7 few NA TRBV2 TGTGCCAGCAGTAGACAGGGAGGGACCTACGAGCAGTACTTC CASSRQGGTYEQYF
TRBJ1-2 NA NA TRBV6-1 TGTGCCAGCAGTACCTACAGCTATGGCTACACCTTC CASSTYSYGYTF
TRBJ2-3 few TRBD2 TRBV9 TGTGCCAGCAGCGCCCTAGCGGGGGCCTCAGATACGCAGTATTTT CASSALAGASDTQYF
TRBJ2-3 few TRBD1 TRBV20-1 TGCAGTGCGGACAGGGATGGGGGCACAGATACGCAGTATTTT CSADRDGGTDTQYF
TRBJ2-1 NA TRBD2 TRBV7-2 TGTGCCAGCAGCTTAGCGGGGGCACTAGCGGGGGGGTACAATGAGCAGTTCTTC CASSLAGALAGGYNEQFF
TRBJ2-1 NA NA TRBV9 TGTGCCAGCAGCGTAGTATCGGGGCTTAGAGGTGAGCAGTTCTTC CASSVVSGLRGEQFF
TRBJ2-3 NA NA TRBV20-1 TGCAGTGCTAGCCCCCCAATCGGGCTGGTTCCAGATACGCAGTATTTT CSASPPIGLVPDTQYF
TRBJ1-1 NA NA TRBV5-5 TGTGCCAGCAGGCGACTCTGGGACACTGAAGCTTTCTTT CASRRLWDTEAFF
TRBJ2-3 NA NA TRBV20-1 TGCAGTGCTAGAGAGTGGGGAGGCGGAGATACGCAGTATTTT CSAREWGGGDTQYF
TRBJ2-7 NA NA TRBV5-6 TGTGCCAGCAGCTTCGGAGTGGGTAGTCAGTACGAGCAGTACTTC CASSFGVGSQYEQYF
TRBJ2-5 NA TRBD2 TRBV20-1 TGCAGTGCGGCCGGGACTAGCGGGAGGGGGTACCAAGAGACCCAGTACTTC CSAAGTSGRGYQETQYF
TRBJ2-3 NA TRBD2 TRBV4-3 TGCGCCAGCAGCCTGACAGCGGGGAGTACAGATACGCAGTATTTT CASSLTAGSTDTQYF
TRBJ2-7 once NA TRBV29-1 TGCAGCGTCATGCAGGAGTGGGGCTACGAGCAGTACTTC CSVMQEWGYEQYF
TRBJ2-1 NA NA TRBV20-1 TGCAGTGCTAGAGACCGGACACATTACAATGAGCAGTTCTTC CSARDRTHYNEQFF
TRBJ2-1 NA NA TRBV7-2 TGTGCCAGCAGCGGAGTGGTCAATGAGCAGTTCTTC CASSGVVNEQFF
TRBJ1-2 NA NA TRBV3-1 TGTGCCAGCAGCCAAGAAAGGAGGGCCTCTGGGGGCGATGGCTACACCTTC CASSQERRASGGDGYTF
TRBJ1-6 NA NA TRBV20-1 TGCAGTGCAAGAGGGCAGCCGCGGTCACCCCTCCACTTT CSARGQPRSPLHF
TRBJ2-7 NA TRBD2 TRBV29-1 TGCAGCGTTGTAGGGGAGCGGGAGGGCCTATACGAGCAGTACTTC CSVVGEREGLYEQYF
TRBJ1-1 few TRBD1 TRBV10-3 TGTGCCATCAGTGAGGAGAGGGGGCATACCACTGAAGCTTTCTTT CAISEERGHTTEAFF
TRBJ2-3 NA NA TRBV6-5 TGTGCCAGCAGTCGACTACCAGATACGCAGTATTTT CASSRLPDTQYF
TRBJ1-2 NA TRBD1 TRBV27 TGTGCCAGCAGTTCCGCTCCAGGGGGCGCGGAGGGCTACACCTTC CASSSAPGGAEGYTF
TRBJ2-5 NA NA TRBV7-9 TGTGCCAGCACCACTCTCACAACTAGCTTGCGGGAGACCCAGTACTTC CASTTLTTSLRETQYF
TRBJ2-5 NA TRBD2 TRBV4-1 TGCGCCAGCAGCCACCCCAGGGAGACTAGCTTCCACCAGGAGACCCAGTACTTC CASSHPRETSFHQETQYF
TRBJ2-5 NA TRBD1 TRBV20-1 TGCAGTGCTAACCCTGAGGGGGCCGGGGAGACCCAGTACTTC CSANPEGAGETQYF